The 3 T cell receptor beta chains presented below share a single source sample, sequenced in a study of CD8+CD57+ T cells in acquired aplastic anemia. Patients selected for sequencing had displayed CD8+CD57+ cell expansion by flow cytometry. Genomic DNA served as template for TCR beta VDJ and CDR3 profiling. In TCRdb, the reads were re-called with MiXCR into one record per CDR3 protein. The table includes 100,000 to 150,000 distinct CDR3 sequences, 45% to 60% detected once. What was sequenced was sorted CD4+, CD8+, or CD8+CD57+ T cells (not recorded which) from PBMCs. These receptors were taken from a human donor with aplastic anemia.

This clonotype was detected many times. The gene calls are TRBV4-1 and TRBJ2-7; 7 positions agree with TRBD1. The CDR3 sequence is 16 residues long. Per the germline V gene, CDR1 is MGHRA and CDR2 is YSYEKL. With V trimmed by 1 base and J by 0 bases, 6 bases remained unmatched. The DNA of the CDR3 is TGCGCCAGCAGCCAAGGACAGGGCGGAGGCTCCTACGAGCAGTACTTC. Protein sequence: CASSQGQGGGSYEQYF.

This clonotype was counted at least ten times. CDR3 residues: CSPLKGGETQYF. CDR3 bases: TGCAGCCCTTTAAAGGGCGGAGAGACCCAGTACTTC. The V gene is TRBV29-1, the J gene TRBJ2-5, with D unclear. The V end lost 8 bases, the J end lost 4 bases, and 14 bases lay between the germline ends. From germline, CDR1 is SQVTM and CDR2 ANQGSEA. The CDR3 has 12 residues.

The rearrangement links TRBV12-3 or TRBV12-4 to TRBJ2-5; 13 bases agree with TRBD2. CDR3 length: 16 residues. Trimming at V came to 3 bases and at J to 0 bases, leaving 1 base not matched to a gene. The CDR3 region has the DNA TGTGCCAGCAGTTTCGGGACTAGCGGGGACCAAGAGACCCAGTACTTC. Encoded protein: CASSFGTSGDQETQYF.